What follows are 2 T cell receptor beta chains derived from one specimen sequenced in a study of blood T cell repertoires in COVID-19. Sequencing used immunoSEQ multiplex PCR; TCRdb keeps in-frame clones, though not all of them. This table holds about 190,000 clones, 70% to 85% found once. The specimen sequenced was peripheral blood. All receptors come from a man aged 50-59 years who had recovered from COVID-19.

The rearrangement joins TRBV7-9 to TRBJ2-3; 9 bases agree with TRBD2. J was trimmed by 0 bases and V by 6 bases; bases with no gene match: 4. The CDR3 is 15 amino acids. CDR1 is SEHNR, CDR2 FQNEAQ, per germline (reference sequence). CDR3 in DNA: TGTGCCAGCAGATCCACTAGCGGGAGCACAGATACGCAGTATTTT. This translates into CASRSTSGSTDTQYF.

V is TRBV2 and J is TRBJ2-4; D gene uncertain. The germline V and J ends were trimmed by 4 bases and 0 bases, with 16 bases remaining between them. The CDR3 spans 17 residues. Germline lookup yields CDR1 SNHLY and CDR2 FYNNEI. Here the CDR3 DNA reads TGTGCCAGCAGTGGCTACGGTCGCCATCTAGCCAAAAACATTCAGTACTTC. This sequence encodes CASSGYGRHLAKNIQYF.